The source of this T cell receptor beta chain is a study of PD-L1 blockade in urothelial cancer. Assay: immunoSEQ multiplex PCR; the TCRdb copy retains only in-frame clones and omits some. The sample includes about 57,000 clones, roughly 86% of them seen just once. Germline values: CDR1 ENHRY, CDR2 SYGVKD. This CDR3 has 13 residues. V gave up 0 bases and J gave up 13 bases, with 13 bases separating them. This chain joins TRBV10-3 and TRBJ2-1; no firm D call. This TCR came from a man in his fifties or sixties with urothelial cancer. Material: PBMCs, obtained around atezolizumab (anti-PD-L1) treatment. The CDR3 is CAISESELVSQFF. The CDR3 DNA is TGTGCCATCAGTGAGTCTGAGTTAGTGTCCCAGTTCTTC.